This T cell receptor (beta chain) derives from a study of glioma-infiltrating T cells after dendritic cell vaccination. About the research overall: Autologous tumor lysate-pulsed dendritic cell vaccination was given between 2003 and 2012.

As to time point: after dendritic cell vaccination, including at tumor progression/relapse. All glioblastoma patients lacked an isocitrate dehydrogenase mutation. Input was approximately 1.8 ug genomic DNA, or all available if less. Only in-frame clones appear in the TCRdb table, and some are missing; sequencing was by immunoSEQ multiplex PCR. The sample lists more than 75,000 clones; roughly four fifths were seen once. Germline assignment: CDR1 SGHNT and CDR2 YYREEE (reference sequence). The CDR3 contains 14 residues. Trimming stripped 0 bases from V and 3 bases from J, with 4 bases between. The clonotype originates from a human donor with glioblastoma. This sample comprised blood, obtained after dendritic cell vaccination. This sequence joins TRBV5-4 and TRBJ2-6; D is unclear. Here the CDR3 DNA reads TGTGCCAGCAGCTTGGGAGTTGGGGCCAACGTCCTGACTTTC. This encodes CASSLGVGANVLTF.